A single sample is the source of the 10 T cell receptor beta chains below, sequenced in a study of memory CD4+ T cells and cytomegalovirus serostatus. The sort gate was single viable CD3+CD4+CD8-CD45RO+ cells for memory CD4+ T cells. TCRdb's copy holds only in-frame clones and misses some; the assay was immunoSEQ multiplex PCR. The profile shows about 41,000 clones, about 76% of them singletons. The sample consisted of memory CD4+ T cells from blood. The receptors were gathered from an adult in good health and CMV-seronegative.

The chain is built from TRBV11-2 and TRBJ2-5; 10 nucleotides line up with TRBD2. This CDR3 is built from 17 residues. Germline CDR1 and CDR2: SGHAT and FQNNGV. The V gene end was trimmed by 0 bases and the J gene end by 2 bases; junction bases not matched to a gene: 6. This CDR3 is CASSLDQRTSGQETQYF. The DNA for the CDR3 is TGTGCCAGCAGCTTAGACCAGAGGACTAGCGGACAAGAGACCCAGTACTTC.

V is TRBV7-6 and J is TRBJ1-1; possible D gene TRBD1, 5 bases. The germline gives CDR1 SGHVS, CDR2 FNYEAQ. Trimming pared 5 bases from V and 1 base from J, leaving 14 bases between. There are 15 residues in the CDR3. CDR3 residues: CASSPLQGANTEAFF. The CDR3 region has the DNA TGTGCCAGCAGCCCCCTACAAGGGGCGAACACTGAAGCTTTCTTT. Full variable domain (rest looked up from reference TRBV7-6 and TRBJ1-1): GAGVSQSPRYKVTKRGQDVALRCDPISGHVSLYWYRQALGQGPEFLTYFNYEAQQDKSGLPNDRFSAERPEGSISTLTIQRTEQRDSAMYRCASSPLQGANTEAFFGQGTRLTVV.

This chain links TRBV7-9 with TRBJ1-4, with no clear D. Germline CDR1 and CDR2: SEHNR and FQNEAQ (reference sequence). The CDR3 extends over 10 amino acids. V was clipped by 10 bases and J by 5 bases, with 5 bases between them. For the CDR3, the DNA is TGTGCCAACCCAAATGAAAAACTGTTTTTT. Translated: CANPNEKLFF.

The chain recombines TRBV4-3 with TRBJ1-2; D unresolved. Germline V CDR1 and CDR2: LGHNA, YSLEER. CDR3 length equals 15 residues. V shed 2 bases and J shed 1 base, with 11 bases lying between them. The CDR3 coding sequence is TGCGCCAGCAGCCAAACGATGGAGGGTAACTATGGCTACACCTTC. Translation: CASSQTMEGNYGYTF.

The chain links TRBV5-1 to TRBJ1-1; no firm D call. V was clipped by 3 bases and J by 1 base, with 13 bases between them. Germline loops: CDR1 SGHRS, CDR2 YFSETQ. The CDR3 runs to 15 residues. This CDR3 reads CASSYDVGKNTEAFF. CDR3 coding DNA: TGCGCCAGCAGCTATGACGTGGGGAAGAACACTGAAGCTTTCTTT. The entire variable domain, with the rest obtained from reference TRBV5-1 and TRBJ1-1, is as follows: KAGVTQTPRYLIKTRGQQVTLSCSPISGHRSVSWYQQTPGQGLQFLFEYFSETQRNKGNFPGRFSGRQFSNSRSEMNVSTLELGDSALYLCASSYDVGKNTEAFFGQGTRLTVV.

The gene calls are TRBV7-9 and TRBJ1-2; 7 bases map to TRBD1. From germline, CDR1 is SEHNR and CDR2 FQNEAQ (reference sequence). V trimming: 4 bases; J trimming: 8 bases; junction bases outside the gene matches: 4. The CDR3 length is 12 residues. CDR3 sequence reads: CASSSTGLGYTF. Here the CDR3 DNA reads TGTGCCAGCAGCTCGACAGGGCTCGGCTACACCTTC.

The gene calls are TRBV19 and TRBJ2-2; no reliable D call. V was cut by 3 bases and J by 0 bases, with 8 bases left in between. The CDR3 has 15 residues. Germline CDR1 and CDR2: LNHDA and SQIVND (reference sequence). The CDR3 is CASSIPRPNTGELFF. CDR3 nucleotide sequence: TGTGCCAGTAGTATCCCCAGGCCGAACACCGGGGAGCTGTTTTTT.

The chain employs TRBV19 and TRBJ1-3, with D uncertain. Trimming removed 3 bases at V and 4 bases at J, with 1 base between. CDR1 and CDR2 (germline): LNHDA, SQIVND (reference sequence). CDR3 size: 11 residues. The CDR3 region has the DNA TGTGCCAGTAGTATGGGAAACACCATATATTTT. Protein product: CASSMGNTIYF.

The CDR3 DNA reads TGTGCCAGCAGCTTGGACGGGACAGGGGGGTCAGATACGCAGTATTTT. Translation: CASSLDGTGGSDTQYF. The gene calls are TRBV5-5 and TRBJ2-3; 11 bases are shared with TRBD1. Losses at the gene ends were 0 bases for V and 4 bases for J; bases not matched to a gene: 4. CDR1 and CDR2 from the germline V gene are SGHKS and YYEKEE (reference sequence). The CDR3 length is 16 residues.

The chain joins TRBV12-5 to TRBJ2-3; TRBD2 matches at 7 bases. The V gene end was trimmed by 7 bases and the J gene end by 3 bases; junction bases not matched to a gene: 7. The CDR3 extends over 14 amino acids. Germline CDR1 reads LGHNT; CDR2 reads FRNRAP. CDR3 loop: CASAQAGWTDTQYF. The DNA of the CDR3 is TGTGCTAGTGCCCAAGCGGGGTGGACAGATACGCAGTATTTT.